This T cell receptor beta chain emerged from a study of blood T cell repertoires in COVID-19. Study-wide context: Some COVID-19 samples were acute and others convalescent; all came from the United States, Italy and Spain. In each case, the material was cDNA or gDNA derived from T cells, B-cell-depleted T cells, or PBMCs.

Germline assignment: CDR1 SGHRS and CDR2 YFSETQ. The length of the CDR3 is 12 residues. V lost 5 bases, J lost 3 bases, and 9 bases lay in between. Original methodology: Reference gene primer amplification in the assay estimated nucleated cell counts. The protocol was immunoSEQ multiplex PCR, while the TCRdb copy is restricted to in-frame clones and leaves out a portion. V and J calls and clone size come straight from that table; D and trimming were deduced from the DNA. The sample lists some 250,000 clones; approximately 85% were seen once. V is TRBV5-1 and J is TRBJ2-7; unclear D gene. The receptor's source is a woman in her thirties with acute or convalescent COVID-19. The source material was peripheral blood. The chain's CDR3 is CASRGNDYEQYF. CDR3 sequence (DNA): TGCGCCAGCAGGGGCAACGACTACGAGCAGTACTTC.